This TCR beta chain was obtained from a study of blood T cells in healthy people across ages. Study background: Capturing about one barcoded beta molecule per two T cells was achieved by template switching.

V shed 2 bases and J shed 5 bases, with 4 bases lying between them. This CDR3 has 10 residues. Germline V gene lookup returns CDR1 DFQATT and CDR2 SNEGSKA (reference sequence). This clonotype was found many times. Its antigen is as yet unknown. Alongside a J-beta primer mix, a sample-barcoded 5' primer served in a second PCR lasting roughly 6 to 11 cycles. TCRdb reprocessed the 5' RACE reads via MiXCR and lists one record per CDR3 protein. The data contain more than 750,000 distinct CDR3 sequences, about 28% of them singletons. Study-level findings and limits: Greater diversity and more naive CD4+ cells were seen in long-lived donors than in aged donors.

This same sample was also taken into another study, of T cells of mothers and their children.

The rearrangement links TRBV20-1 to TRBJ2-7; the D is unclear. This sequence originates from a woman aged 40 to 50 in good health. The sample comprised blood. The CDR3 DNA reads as TGCAGTGCTAGATTAAACGAGCAGTACTTC. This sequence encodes CSARLNEQYF.